Presented here are 32 T cell receptor beta chains from one specimen sequenced in a study of T cells in Graves' hyperthyroidism and ophthalmopathy. Researchers amplified the TCR beta CDR3 regions from RNA transcripts. TCR CDR3 regions were first amplified by RT-PCR with HTBI primers. One entry per CDR3 protein, called by TCRdb with MiXCR from the multiplex PCR reads. Of roughly 500,000 distinct CDR3 sequences listed, roughly 16% are singletons. Material: blood. All receptors derive from a woman between 25 and 40 years old with Graves' ophthalmopathy.

This clonotype was found many times. The chain is built from TRBV5-6 and TRBJ2-1, with 7 bases identical to TRBD1. Trimming took 1 base from V and 10 from J; bases not matched to a gene: 2. Germline values: CDR1 SGHDT, CDR2 YYEEEE. The CDR3 covers 12 residues. The CDR3 nucleotides read TGTGCCAGCAGCTTGACAGGGGTGGAGCAGTTCTTC. Amino acids: CASSLTGVEQFF.

The V call is TRBV19, the J call TRBJ2-7; 9 nucleotides align to TRBD1. J was trimmed by 0 bases and V by 5 bases; bases with no gene match: 11. The CDR3 loop spans 17 amino acids. The germline V gene has CDR1 LNHDA and CDR2 SQIVND (reference sequence). The DNA for the CDR3 is TGTGCCAGTAGTCTCCGTCGGGACAGGGACCACTCCTACGAGCAGTACTTC. This encodes CASSLRRDRDHSYEQYF.

Ten or more counts support this clonotype. The chain uses TRBV3-1 and TRBJ1-1; 8 bases are a match to TRBD1. The V gene end was trimmed by 4 bases and the J gene end by 4 bases; junction bases not matched to a gene: 11. CDR1 and CDR2 (germline): LGHDT, YNNKEL (reference sequence). The CDR3 totals 16 residues. CDR3 region: CASSPTGAAGSTEAFF. As DNA, the CDR3 is TGTGCCAGCAGCCCGACAGGGGCCGCGGGGAGCACTGAAGCTTTCTTT.

The chain has TRBV30 and TRBJ2-3; weak D call: TRBD1 (5 bases). Deletions cut 0 bases from V and 1 base from J, with 11 bases between. The germline gives CDR1 GTSNPN, CDR2 SVGIG (reference sequence). The CDR3 totals 15 residues. The CDR3 DNA follows: TGTGCCTGGAGTGTACTCGGCAGGGGCACAGATACGCAGTATTTT. Amino acids: CAWSVLGRGTDTQYF.

V is TRBV5-6 and J is TRBJ2-5; a possible D gene is TRBD1 (6 bases). V lost 4 bases to trimming and J lost 5 bases, with 21 bases between them. Germline V CDR1 and CDR2: SGHDT, YYEEEE. The CDR3 spans 16 residues. CDR3 loop: CASSPRAARGWETQYF. CDR3 DNA: TGTGCCAGCAGCCCAAGGGCGGCCAGGGGCTGGGAGACCCAGTACTTC.

The chain combines TRBV28 with TRBJ2-2; the match to TRBD1 covers 11 bases. This CDR3 contains 15 residues. Germline trimming cut 4 bases from V and 5 bases from J; bases unmatched to any gene: 3. Germline V CDR1 and CDR2: MDHEN, SYDVKM. The CDR3 protein is CASSWGTGGTGELFF. The CDR3 DNA reads as TGTGCCAGCAGTTGGGGGACAGGGGGAACCGGGGAGCTGTTTTTT.

This chain links TRBV25-1 with TRBJ2-7; no clear D. Germline CDR1 is MGHDK and CDR2 is SYGVNS. This CDR3 has 14 amino acids. Trimming removed 0 bases at V and 5 bases at J, with 11 bases between. CDR3: CASSEYIVGHEQYF. CDR3 nucleotides: TGTGCCAGCAGTGAATATATAGTAGGCCACGAGCAGTACTTC.

This clonotype was detected many times. The chain employs TRBV20-1 and TRBJ2-2, with 11 bases fitting TRBD1. The V and J ends lost 5 bases and 3 bases, in that order; junction bases with no gene match: 5. The CDR3 length is 15 residues. The V gene's germline CDR1 is DFQATT and CDR2 SNEGSKA (reference sequence). CDR3 bases: TGCAGTGCTCCCGGACAGGGGGCGGACACCGGGGAGCTGTTTTTT. Protein: CSAPGQGADTGELFF.

Worth noting for this clonotype: A much more abundant neighbour one base away suggests this may be a read error. This rearrangement joins TRBV11-2 to TRBJ1-6, with TRBD1 as a possible D gene (5 bases). The CDR3 contains 16 residues. CDR1 is SGHAT, CDR2 FQNNGV, per germline. Trimming left V 3 bases short and J 7 bases short, with 16 bases between. Here the CDR3 reads CASSFPMGQWNSPLHF. CDR3 DNA: TGTGCCAGCAGCTTCCCTATGGGGCAGTGGAATTCACCCCTCCACTTT.

In this sample, this clonotype turned up a few times. A much larger clonotype is one base distant, so this may be a read error. The CDR3 sequence: CTSSLGLTEAFF. The DNA of the CDR3 is TGTACCAGCAGTTTGGGGTTGACTGAAGCTTTCTTT. The V call is TRBV28, the J call TRBJ1-1; no firm D call. The CDR3 runs to 12 residues. CDR1 is MDHEN and CDR2 is SYDVKM in the germline V gene.

The CDR3 sequence: CSALAGGPVRADTQYF. CDR3 coding DNA: TGCAGTGCACTAGCGGGAGGCCCCGTCAGGGCAGATACGCAGTATTTT. The rearrangement joins TRBV20-1 to TRBJ2-3; TRBD2 matches at 12 bases. V shed 6 bases, J shed 4 bases, and the junction held 11 bases outside the gene matches. The CDR3 runs 16 residues. Germline V lookup: CDR1 DFQATT, CDR2 SNEGSKA (reference sequence).

The chain uses TRBV20-1 and TRBJ1-6; TRBD1 might be the D (5 bases). The V gene's germline CDR1 is DFQATT and CDR2 SNEGSKA (reference sequence). The CDR3 contains 14 residues. V shed 2 bases and J shed 4 bases, with 9 bases lying between them. The CDR3 loop reads CSARSGQYNSPLHF. The CDR3 DNA is TGCAGTGCTAGATCGGGGCAGTATAATTCACCCCTCCACTTT.

This clonotype was found many times. The chain employs TRBV9 and TRBJ2-7, with a tentative D call TRBD1 (5 bases). Germline V CDR1 and CDR2: SGDLS, YYNGEE. Trimming removed 0 bases at V and 3 bases at J, with 13 bases between. This CDR3 comprises 15 residues. The CDR3, as DNA: TGTGCCAGCAGCGTAGGAGTACAGGTCAGCTACGAGCAGTACTTC. The encoded protein is CASSVGVQVSYEQYF.

This rearrangement joins TRBV20-1 to TRBJ1-2; TRBD1 might be the D (6 bases). V was cut by 7 bases and J by 2 bases, with 11 bases left in between. CDR1 is DFQATT, CDR2 SNEGSKA, per germline (reference sequence). The CDR3 is made up of 12 amino acids. CDR3 coding DNA: TGCAGTGTAACGGACAGAAACTATGGCTACACCTTC. Protein product: CSVTDRNYGYTF.

This clonotype was detected only a few times. The rearrangement links TRBV7-9 to TRBJ1-2; the match to TRBD1 covers 7 bases. This CDR3 contains 15 residues. CDR1 and CDR2 (germline): SEHNR, FQNEAQ (reference sequence). With 0 bases clipped from V and 4 bases from J, the junction kept 5 bases outside the gene matches. The DNA for the CDR3 is TGTGCCAGCAGCTTAGCGGAGGGGGCTGGCTATGGCTACACCTTC. This codes for CASSLAEGAGYGYTF.

This clonotype showed up just a few times. V gene TRBV9 combines with J gene TRBJ2-2, with TRBD1 as a possible D gene (6 bases). Germline V gene sequence: CDR1 SGDLS, CDR2 YYNGEE. V lost 0 bases, J lost 2 bases, and 11 bases lay in between. The CDR3 covers 16 residues. The CDR3 nucleotides read TGTGCCAGCAGCGTAGCTCCGGACAGAAACACCGGGGAGCTGTTTTTT. Protein product: CASSVAPDRNTGELFF.

This clonotype was counted many times. The rearrangement uses TRBV28 and TRBJ2-7, with TRBD2 matching 8 bases. Losses at the gene ends were 7 bases for V and 7 bases for J; bases not matched to a gene: 18. The CDR3 contains 16 residues. CDR1 is MDHEN, CDR2 SYDVKM, per germline. CDR3 sequence reads: CASISEKAGDYREQYF. The DNA for the CDR3 is TGTGCCAGCATTTCAGAAAAAGCGGGGGACTACAGGGAGCAGTACTTC.

This clonotype was seen just once. The junction shows a germline mismatch at one end, possibly a read error. The chain links TRBV12-3 or TRBV12-4 to TRBJ2-2; D perhaps matches TRBD2 (5 bases). CDR3 size: 13 residues. DNA of the CDR3: TGTGCCAGCTCTAGGGCCTTACACCGGGGAGCTGTTTTT. Protein: CASSRALHRGAVF.

This clonotype was counted many times. V and J are TRBV12-3 or TRBV12-4 and TRBJ2-7, with 9 positions matching TRBD2. The CDR3 covers 16 residues. Losses at the gene ends were 2 bases for V and 7 bases for J; bases not matched to a gene: 12. The CDR3 region is CASSLRLAETVLEQYF. The CDR3 nucleotides are TGTGCCAGCAGTTTACGACTAGCGGAAACCGTTTTGGAGCAGTACTTC.

Ten or more counts support this clonotype. CDR3: CASSKRPGLAICMTDTQYF. The CDR3 coding sequence is TGTGCCAGCAGTAAACGACCGGGACTAGCGATTTGTATGACAGATACGCAGTATTTT. The chain carries TRBV6-8 and TRBJ2-3; 10 bases match TRBD2. J was trimmed by 3 bases and V by 5 bases; bases with no gene match: 17. The CDR3 length is 19 residues. Germline assignment: CDR1 MNHGY and CDR2 SAAAGT.

This clonotype was seen repeatedly, ten times or more. The chain is built from TRBV7-8 and TRBJ2-7; D is unclear. V dropped 0 bases and J dropped 6 bases, with 15 bases sitting between them. CDR3 size: 15 residues. The germline gives CDR1 SGHVS, CDR2 FQNEAQ. This chain's CDR3 is CASSLAGVASGEQYF. CDR3 DNA: TGTGCCAGCAGCTTAGCGGGCGTCGCCTCGGGCGAGCAGTACTTC.

The V gene is TRBV30, the J gene TRBJ2-3; D is unclear. The CDR3 covers 14 residues. Germline loops: CDR1 GTSNPN, CDR2 SVGIG (reference sequence). Trimming pared 8 bases from V and 2 bases from J, leaving 17 bases between. The CDR3 spells CASSLKGLTDTQYF. The CDR3 DNA sequence: TGTGCCAGCAGCCTGAAGGGCCTCACAGATACGCAGTATTTT.

This clonotype was observed at least ten times. The rearrangement links TRBV30 to TRBJ1-1; TRBD1 agrees at 7 bases. There are 13 residues in the CDR3. J gave up 7 bases and V 1 base, and 6 bases lay outside the gene matches. In germline, CDR1 is GTSNPN, CDR2 SVGIG (reference sequence). The CDR3 DNA sequence: TGTGCCTGGAGTGGGCAGGGGGGGATTGAAGCTTTCTTT. Its translation: CAWSGQGGIEAFF.

In its sample, this clonotype was seen many times. This chain connects TRBV7-2 to TRBJ2-3; the match to TRBD2 covers 9 bases. The CDR3 consists of 17 residues. V lost 5 bases and J lost 2; bases outside the gene matches: 11. Germline V CDR1 and CDR2: SGHTA, FQGNSA. Here the CDR3 DNA reads TGTGCCAGCAGCCGGGGACTAGCCCTCGCCATCACAGATACGCAGTATTTT. Amino acid sequence: CASSRGLALAITDTQYF.

A few counts support this clonotype. The gene calls are TRBV2 and TRBJ1-3; 9 nucleotides line up with TRBD1. J was trimmed by 2 bases and V by 5 bases; bases with no gene match: 4. The CDR3 contains 15 residues. From germline, CDR1 is SNHLY and CDR2 FYNNEI. The CDR3 protein is CASSKGQGTGNTIYF. The CDR3, as DNA: TGTGCCAGCAGTAAGGGACAGGGAACTGGAAACACCATATATTTT. Using reference TRBV2 and TRBJ1-3 for the parts outside the CDR3, the full variable domain is EPEVTQTPSHQVTQMGQEVILRCVPISNHLYFYWYRQILGQKVEFLVSFYNNEISEKSEIFDDQFSVERPDGSNFTLKIRSTKLEDSAMYFCASSKGQGTGNTIYFGEGSWLTVV.

This clonotype was counted many times. The chain joins TRBV7-6 to TRBJ2-3; 11 bases are a match to TRBD1. The CDR3 contains 16 residues. Germline CDR1 is SGHVS and CDR2 is FNYEAQ. V shed 4 bases and J 5 bases; nucleotides not matched to a gene: 8. The CDR3 region is CASSSYRDRGKDTQYF. The CDR3 coding sequence is TGTGCCAGCAGCTCCTACCGGGACAGGGGGAAAGATACGCAGTATTTT.

This clonotype has at least ten counts. The rearrangement links TRBV7-2 to TRBJ2-1; D is possibly TRBD2 (5 bases). CDR3 length: 15 residues. V was trimmed by 6 bases and J by 0 bases, leaving 12 bases between them. The germline gives CDR1 SGHTA, CDR2 FQGNSA. Written as DNA, the CDR3 is TGTGCCAGCAGTCCCAGCGGTTTCTCCTACAATGAGCAGTTCTTC. As protein: CASSPSGFSYNEQFF.

The rearrangement uses TRBV6-5 and TRBJ2-7; D is ambiguous. The CDR3 spans 14 residues. Trimming cost V 0 bases and J 2 bases, with 8 bases left between them. Germline assignment: CDR1 MNHEY and CDR2 SVGAGI. The CDR3 DNA follows: TGTGCCAGCAGTTACTCGGGGAACCCCTACGAGCAGTACTTC. It encodes CASSYSGNPYEQYF.

This clonotype was counted at least ten times. The chain joins TRBV12-3 or TRBV12-4 to TRBJ2-7; tentative D call: TRBD1 (6 bases). Trimming pared 5 bases from V and 6 bases from J, leaving 17 bases between. The CDR3 covers 14 residues. The CDR3 spells CASSPQGQGSEQYF. In DNA, the CDR3 is TGTGCCAGCAGTCCCCAAGGCCAGGGGAGCGAGCAGTACTTC.

This clonotype was recorded a few times. The rearrangement joins TRBV12-5 to TRBJ2-7; a weak D match, TRBD2 (6 bases). Germline V gene lookup returns CDR1 LGHNT and CDR2 FRNRAP. V lost 1 base to trimming and J lost 0 bases, with 10 bases between them. The CDR3 sequence is 15 residues long. CDR3: CASGLGSGPSYEQYF. CDR3 bases: TGTGCTAGTGGTTTGGGCAGCGGGCCCTCCTACGAGCAGTACTTC.

The rearrangement joins TRBV4-3 to TRBJ2-4, with D maybe TRBD2 (5 bases). The V gene's germline CDR1 is LGHNA and CDR2 YSLEER. The V gene lost 0 bases and the J gene lost 2 bases, with 11 bases spanning the gap. The CDR3 loop spans 16 amino acids. The CDR3 DNA sequence: TGCGCCAGCAGCCAAGATGAGGGCAGCTCCAAAAACATTCAGTACTTC. Translated, it gives CASSQDEGSSKNIQYF.

V and J are TRBV5-5 and TRBJ1-5, with TRBD1 matching over 7 bases. With V trimmed by 4 bases and J by 0 bases, 4 bases remained unmatched. Germline CDR1 is SGHKS and CDR2 is YYEKEE (reference sequence). This CDR3 has 15 residues. As DNA, the CDR3 is TGTGCCAGCAGCGCACAGGGGCTTAGCAATCAGCCCCAGCATTTT. The encoded protein is CASSAQGLSNQPQHF.